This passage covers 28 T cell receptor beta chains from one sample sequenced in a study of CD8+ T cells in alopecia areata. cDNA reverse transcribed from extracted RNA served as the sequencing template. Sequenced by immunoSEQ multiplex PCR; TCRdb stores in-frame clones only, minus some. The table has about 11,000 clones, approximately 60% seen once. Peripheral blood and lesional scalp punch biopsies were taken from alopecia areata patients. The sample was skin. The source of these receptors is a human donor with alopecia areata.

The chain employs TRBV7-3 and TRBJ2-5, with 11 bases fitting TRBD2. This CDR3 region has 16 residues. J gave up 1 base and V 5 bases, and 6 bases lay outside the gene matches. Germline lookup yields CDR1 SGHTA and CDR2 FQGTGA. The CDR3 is CASSRRTSGSQETQYF. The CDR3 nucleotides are TGTGCCAGCAGCCGGAGGACTAGCGGGTCCCAAGAGACCCAGTACTTC.

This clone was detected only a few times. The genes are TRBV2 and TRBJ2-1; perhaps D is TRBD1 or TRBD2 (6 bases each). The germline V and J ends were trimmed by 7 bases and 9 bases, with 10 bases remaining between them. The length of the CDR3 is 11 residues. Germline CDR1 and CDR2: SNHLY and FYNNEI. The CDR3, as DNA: TGTGCCAGCACAGGGGAGGTTGAGCAGTTCTTC. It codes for CASTGEVEQFF.

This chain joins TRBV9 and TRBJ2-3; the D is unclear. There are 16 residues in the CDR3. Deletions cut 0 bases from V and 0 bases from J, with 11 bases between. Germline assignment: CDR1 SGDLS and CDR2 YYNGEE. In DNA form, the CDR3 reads TGTGCCAGCAGCGTAGGAATACAAACTAGCACAGATACGCAGTATTTT. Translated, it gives CASSVGIQTSTDTQYF.

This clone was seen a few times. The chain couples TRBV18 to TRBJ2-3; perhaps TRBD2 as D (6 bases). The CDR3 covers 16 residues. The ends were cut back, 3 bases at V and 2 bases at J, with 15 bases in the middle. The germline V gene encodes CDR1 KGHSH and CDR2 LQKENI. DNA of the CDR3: TGTGCCAGCTCACCCCCTCAACTAGCAAACACAGATACGCAGTATTTT. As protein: CASSPPQLANTDTQYF.

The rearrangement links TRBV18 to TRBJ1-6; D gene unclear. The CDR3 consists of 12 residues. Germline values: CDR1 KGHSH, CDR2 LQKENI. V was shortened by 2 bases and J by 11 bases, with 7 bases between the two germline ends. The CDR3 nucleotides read TGTGCCAGCTCACCATCCGGTACACCCCTCCACTTT. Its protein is CASSPSGTPLHF.

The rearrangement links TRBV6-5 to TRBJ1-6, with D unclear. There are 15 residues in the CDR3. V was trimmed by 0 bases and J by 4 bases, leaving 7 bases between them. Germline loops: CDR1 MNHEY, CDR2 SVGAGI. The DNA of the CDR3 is TGTGCCAGCAGTTACTCAACGGGTTATAATTCACCCCTCCACTTT. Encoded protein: CASSYSTGYNSPLHF.

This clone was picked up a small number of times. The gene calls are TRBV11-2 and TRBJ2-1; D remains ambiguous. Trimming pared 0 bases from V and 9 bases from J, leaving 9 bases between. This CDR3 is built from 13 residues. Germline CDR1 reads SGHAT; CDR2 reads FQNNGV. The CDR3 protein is CASSLDLKIEQFF. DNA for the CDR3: TGTGCCAGCAGCTTAGACCTAAAGATTGAGCAGTTCTTC.

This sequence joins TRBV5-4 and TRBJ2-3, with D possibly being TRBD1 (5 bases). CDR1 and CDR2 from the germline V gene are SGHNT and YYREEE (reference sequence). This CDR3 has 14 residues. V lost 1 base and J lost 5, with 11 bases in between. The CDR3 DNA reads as TGTGCCAGCAGCTTGCAAGGGGCTGAAGATACGCAGTATTTT. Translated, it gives CASSLQGAEDTQYF.

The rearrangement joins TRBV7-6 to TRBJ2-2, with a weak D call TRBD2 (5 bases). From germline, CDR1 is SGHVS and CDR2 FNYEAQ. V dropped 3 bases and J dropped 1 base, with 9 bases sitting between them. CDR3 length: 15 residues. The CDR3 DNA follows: TGTGCCAGCAGCTTGAAGCGGATGAACACCGGGGAGCTGTTTTTT. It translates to CASSLKRMNTGELFF.

CDR3 region: CASSYSGSPETQYF. The CDR3 bases are TGTGCCAGCAGTTACTCTGGCTCTCCGGAGACCCAGTACTTC. The gene calls are TRBV6-5 and TRBJ2-5; D gene unclear. The CDR3 has 14 amino acids. The ends were cut back, 0 bases at V and 5 bases at J, with 10 bases in the middle. The germline V gene has CDR1 MNHEY and CDR2 SVGAGI.

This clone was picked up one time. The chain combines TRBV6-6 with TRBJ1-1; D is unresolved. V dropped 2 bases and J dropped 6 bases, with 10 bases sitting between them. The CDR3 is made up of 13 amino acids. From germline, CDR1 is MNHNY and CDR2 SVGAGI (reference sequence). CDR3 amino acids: CASSYGGLPEAFF. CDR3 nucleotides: TGTGCCAGCAGTTACGGCGGCTTACCTGAAGCTTTCTTT.

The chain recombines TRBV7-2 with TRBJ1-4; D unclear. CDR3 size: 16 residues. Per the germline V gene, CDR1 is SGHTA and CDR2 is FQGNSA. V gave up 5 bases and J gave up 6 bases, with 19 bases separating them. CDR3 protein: CASSAPSTWPDEKLFF. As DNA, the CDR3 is TGTGCCAGCAGCGCCCCTTCAACATGGCCAGATGAAAAACTGTTTTTT.

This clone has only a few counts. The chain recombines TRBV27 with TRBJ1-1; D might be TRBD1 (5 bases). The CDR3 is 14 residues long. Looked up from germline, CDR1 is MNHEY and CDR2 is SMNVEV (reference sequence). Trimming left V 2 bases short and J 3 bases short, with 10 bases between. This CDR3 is CASSLGAFYTEAFF. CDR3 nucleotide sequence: TGTGCCAGCAGTTTAGGGGCATTTTACACTGAAGCTTTCTTT.

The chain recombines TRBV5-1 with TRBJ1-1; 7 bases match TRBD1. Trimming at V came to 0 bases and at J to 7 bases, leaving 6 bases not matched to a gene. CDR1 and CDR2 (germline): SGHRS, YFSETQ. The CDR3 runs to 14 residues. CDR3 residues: CASSLDRGGGEAFF. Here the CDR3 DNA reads TGCGCCAGCAGCTTGGACAGGGGAGGAGGTGAAGCTTTCTTT.

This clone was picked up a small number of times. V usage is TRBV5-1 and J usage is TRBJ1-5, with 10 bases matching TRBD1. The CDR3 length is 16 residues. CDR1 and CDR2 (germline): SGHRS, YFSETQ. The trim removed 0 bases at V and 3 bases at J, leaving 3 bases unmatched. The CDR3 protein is CASSLGGTGANQPQHF. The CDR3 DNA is TGCGCCAGCAGCTTGGGTGGGACAGGGGCCAATCAGCCCCAGCATTTT.

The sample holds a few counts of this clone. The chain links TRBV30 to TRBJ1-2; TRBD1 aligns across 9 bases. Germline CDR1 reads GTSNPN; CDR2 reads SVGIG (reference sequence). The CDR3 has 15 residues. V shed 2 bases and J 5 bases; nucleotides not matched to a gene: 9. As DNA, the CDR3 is TGTGCCTGGAGTACAACCGGGACAGGGAGGTATGGCTACACCTTC. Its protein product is CAWSTTGTGRYGYTF.

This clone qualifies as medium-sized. The CDR3 nucleotides read TGCGCCAGCAGTCAAAGGTTGAAGGATGAGCAGTTCTTC. It is translated as CASSQRLKDEQFF. The chain carries TRBV23-1 and TRBJ2-1; D gene unclear. TRBV23-1 counts as an open reading frame of uncertain function. This CDR3 contains 13 residues. V lost 2 bases, J lost 8 bases, and 10 bases lay in between.

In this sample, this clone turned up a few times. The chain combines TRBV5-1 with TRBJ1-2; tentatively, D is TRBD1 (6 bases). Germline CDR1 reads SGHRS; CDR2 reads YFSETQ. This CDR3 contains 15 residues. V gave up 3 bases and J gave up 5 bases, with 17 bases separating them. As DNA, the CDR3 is TGCGCCAGCAGCTCTCCTGGGGGGCCAGAGTATGGCTACACCTTC. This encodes CASSSPGGPEYGYTF.

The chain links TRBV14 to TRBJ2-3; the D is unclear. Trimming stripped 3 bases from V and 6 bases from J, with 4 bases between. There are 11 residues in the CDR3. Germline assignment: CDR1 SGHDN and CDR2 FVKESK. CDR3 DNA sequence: TGTGCCAGCAGCCAGGCGGATACGCAGTATTTT. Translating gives CASSQADTQYF.

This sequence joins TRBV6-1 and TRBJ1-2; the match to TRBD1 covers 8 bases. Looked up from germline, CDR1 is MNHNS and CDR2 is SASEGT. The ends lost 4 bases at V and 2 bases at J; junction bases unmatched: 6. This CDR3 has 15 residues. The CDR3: CASSAQGAGNYGYTF. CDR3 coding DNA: TGTGCCAGCAGTGCTCAGGGGGCAGGGAACTATGGCTACACCTTC.

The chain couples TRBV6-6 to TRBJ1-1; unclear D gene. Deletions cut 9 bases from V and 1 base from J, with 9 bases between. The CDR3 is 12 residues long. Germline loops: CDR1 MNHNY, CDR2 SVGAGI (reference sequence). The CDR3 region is CASHVENTEAFF. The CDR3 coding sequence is TGTGCCAGTCATGTAGAGAACACTGAAGCTTTCTTT.

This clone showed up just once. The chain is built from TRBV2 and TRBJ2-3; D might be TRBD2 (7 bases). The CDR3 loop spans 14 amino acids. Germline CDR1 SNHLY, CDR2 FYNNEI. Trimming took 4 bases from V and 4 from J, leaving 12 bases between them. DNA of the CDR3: TGTGCCAGCAGTGGGGTGGGGGGGCCAGATACGCAGTATTTT. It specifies CASSGVGGPDTQYF. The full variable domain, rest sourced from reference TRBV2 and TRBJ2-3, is EPEVTQTPSHQVTQMGQEVILRCVPISNHLYFYWYRQILGQKVEFLVSFYNNEISEKSEIFDDQFSVERPDGSNFTLKIRSTKLEDSAMYFCASSGVGGPDTQYFGPGTRLTVL.

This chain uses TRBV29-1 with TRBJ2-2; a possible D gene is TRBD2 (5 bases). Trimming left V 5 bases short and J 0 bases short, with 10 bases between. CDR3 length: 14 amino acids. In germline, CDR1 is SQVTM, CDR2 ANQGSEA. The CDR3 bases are TGCAGCGTTACCGGGATAGCGAACACCGGGGAGCTGTTTTTT. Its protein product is CSVTGIANTGELFF.

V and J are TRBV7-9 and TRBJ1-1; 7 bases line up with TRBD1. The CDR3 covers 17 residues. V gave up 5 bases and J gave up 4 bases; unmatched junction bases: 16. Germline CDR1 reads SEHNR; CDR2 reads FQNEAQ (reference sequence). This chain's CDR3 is CASSRHPDRVLITEAFF. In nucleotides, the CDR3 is TGTGCCAGCAGCCGACACCCCGACAGGGTGCTAATCACTGAAGCTTTCTTT. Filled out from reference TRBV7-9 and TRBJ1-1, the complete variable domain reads DTGVSQNPRHKITKRGQNVTFRCDPISEHNRLYWYRQTLGQGPEFLTYFQNEAQLEKSRLLSDRFSAERPKGSFSTLEIQRTEQGDSAMYLCASSRHPDRVLITEAFFGQGTRLTVV.

CDR3 region: CASSLTLAGDTGELFF. CDR3 bases: TGTGCCAGCAGTTTGACTCTAGCGGGAGACACCGGGGAGCTGTTTTTT. The chain joins TRBV6-5 to TRBJ2-2; 10 bases line up with TRBD2. The V gene end was trimmed by 4 bases and the J gene end by 3 bases; junction bases not matched to a gene: 5. CDR1 and CDR2 from the germline V gene are MNHEY and SVGAGI. This CDR3 has 16 residues.

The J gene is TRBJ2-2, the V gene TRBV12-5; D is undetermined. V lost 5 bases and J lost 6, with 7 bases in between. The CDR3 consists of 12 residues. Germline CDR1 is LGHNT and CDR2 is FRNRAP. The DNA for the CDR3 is TGTGCTAGTGGTCAATATCCCGGGGAGCTGTTTTTT. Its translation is CASGQYPGELFF.

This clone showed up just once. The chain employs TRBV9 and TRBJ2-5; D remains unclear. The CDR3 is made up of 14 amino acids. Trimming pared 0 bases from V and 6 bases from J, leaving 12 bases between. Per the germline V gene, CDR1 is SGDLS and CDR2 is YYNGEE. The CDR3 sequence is CASSVGSTQQTQYF. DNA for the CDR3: TGTGCCAGCAGCGTAGGATCCACTCAGCAGACCCAGTACTTC. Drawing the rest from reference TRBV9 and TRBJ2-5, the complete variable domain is DSGVTQTPKHLITATGQRVTLRCSPRSGDLSVYWYQQSLDQGLQFLIQYYNGEERAKGNILERFSAQQFPDLHSELNLSSLELGDSALYFCASSVGSTQQTQYFGPGTRLLVL.

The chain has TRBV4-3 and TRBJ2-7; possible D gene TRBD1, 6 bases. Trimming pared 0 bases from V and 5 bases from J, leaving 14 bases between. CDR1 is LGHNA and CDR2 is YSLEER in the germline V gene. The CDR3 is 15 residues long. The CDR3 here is CASSQDQGRSDEQYF. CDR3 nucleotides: TGCGCCAGCAGCCAAGACCAGGGGCGTTCCGACGAGCAGTACTTC.